This T cell receptor beta chain is drawn from a study of shared clonotypes between healthy human individuals. Study-level points and caveats: Larger estimated richness was generally seen in naive subsets than in memory subsets. The researchers took only blood, and tissue repertoires probably look different.

Clones were read by immunoSEQ multiplex PCR, and TCRdb kept only the in-frame ones, dropping some. Among 2 million to 2.5 million clones listed, 90% to 96% were seen once. A remark on this clone: Antigen specificity is unknown.

V was clipped by 4 bases and J by 3 bases; unmatched bases: 8. The CDR3 is made up of 16 amino acids. CDR1 MGHRA and CDR2 YSYEKL come from the germline V gene. This clonotype originated in a man aged 18 to 29 in good health. The V gene is TRBV4-1, the J gene TRBJ2-7, with TRBD1 identical over 11 bases. The sequencing sample was made of naive CD4+ T cells sorted from blood. Subset denoted: CD45RA+ positively selected. In DNA, the CDR3 is TGCGCCAGCAGCCCTACCCCAGGGACAGGGGGCTACGAGCAGTACTTC. Its protein product is CASSPTPGTGGYEQYF.